The 13 T cell receptor beta chains in this list originate from one sample, sequenced in a study of T cells in Graves' hyperthyroidism and ophthalmopathy. TCR beta CDR3 regions were amplified from RNA. HTBI primers drove first-round RT-PCR of the TCR CDR3. TCRdb re-derived calls from the multiplex PCR reads in MiXCR, one entry per CDR3 protein. The sample contains 300,000 to 400,000 distinct CDR3 sequences, roughly a fifth of which appear only once. Sequenced input: blood. These TCRs come from a woman between 50 and 59 years old with Graves' hyperthyroidism.

This clonotype has at least ten counts. V gene TRBV20-1 combines with J gene TRBJ2-1; TRBD1 aligns across 9 bases. V was clipped by 7 bases and J by 5 bases; unmatched bases: 9. CDR1 and CDR2 (germline): DFQATT, SNEGSKA (reference sequence). This CDR3 spans 14 amino acids. The CDR3 DNA follows: TGCAGTGTCACAACAGGGGGCCGTAACAATGAGCAGTTCTTC. The encoded protein is CSVTTGGRNNEQFF.

The chain joins TRBV2 to TRBJ1-6, with D possibly matching TRBD1 (5 bases). V was pared by 3 bases and J by 7 bases, with 13 bases between. The CDR3 is made up of 15 amino acids. The germline V gene has CDR1 SNHLY and CDR2 FYNNEI. The CDR3 DNA is TGTGCCAGCAGTGAGTTGGTGGGGGGAAATTCACCCCTCCACTTT. As protein: CASSELVGGNSPLHF.

This clonotype was detected a few times. The V gene is TRBV4-2, the J gene TRBJ2-3, with 9 bases that match TRBD2. Trimming took 0 bases from V and 0 from J; bases not matched to a gene: 16. The CDR3 runs to 21 residues. Germline V CDR1 and CDR2: LGHNA, YNFKEQ. CDR3 nucleotides: TGTGCCAGCAGCCAAGATAAGCAAAGGACTAGCGAGAACGATAGCACAGATACGCAGTATTTT. The encoded protein is CASSQDKQRTSENDSTDTQYF.

This clonotype has at least ten counts. The chain has TRBV7-3 and TRBJ1-2; D is ambiguous. The V end lost 3 bases, the J end lost 4 bases, and 24 bases lay between the germline ends. The CDR3 has 18 amino acids. Germline V gene sequence: CDR1 SGHTA, CDR2 FQGTGA. This CDR3 is CASSFVSSVPQEGYGYTF. The CDR3 bases are TGTGCCAGCAGCTTTGTCAGTTCGGTGCCACAAGAAGGCTATGGCTACACCTTC.

The chain employs TRBV5-1 and TRBJ2-5, with 10 bases matching TRBD1. After removal of 7 bases from V and 1 base from J, the junction contained 1 base not matched to a gene. Germline V gene sequence: CDR1 SGHRS, CDR2 YFSETQ. The CDR3 runs 13 residues. DNA for the CDR3: TGCGCCAGCGGGACAGGGGCCCAAGAGACCCAGTACTTC. Amino acids: CASGTGAQETQYF.

This clonotype was observed many times. DNA for the CDR3: TGTGCCAGCTCACCACTTCCGGGACAGGGGAAAAACATTCAGTACTTC. This sequence encodes CASSPLPGQGKNIQYF. The V and J genes are TRBV18 and TRBJ2-4; TRBD1 matches at 10 bases. V was clipped by 1 base and J by 4 bases; unmatched bases: 4. Germline CDR1 KGHSH, CDR2 LQKENI. The CDR3 has 16 residues.

V and J are TRBV7-2 and TRBJ2-3; TRBD2 is a possible D gene (5 bases). Trimming removed 6 bases at V and 3 bases at J, with 19 bases between. The CDR3 consists of 16 residues. Germline-derived CDR1 and CDR2 are SGHTA and FQGNSA. The CDR3 bases are TGTGCCAGCAGGCAGAGGGCAGGACTTCTGACAGATACGCAGTATTTT. This translates into CASRQRAGLLTDTQYF.

The sample holds a few counts of this clonotype. CDR3 bases: TGTGCCAGCAGCTTGGGTGGTTCTAACGGGGACATTCAGTACTTC. This gives the protein CASSLGGSNGDIQYF. This chain links TRBV5-6 with TRBJ2-4; tentatively, D is TRBD2 (5 bases). The length of the CDR3 is 15 residues. The germline CDR1 and CDR2 sequences are SGHDT and YYEEEE. V lost 0 bases and J 8 bases, leaving 15 bases between the germline ends.

This clonotype was observed at least ten times. The chain uses TRBV20-1 and TRBJ1-5; 7 nucleotides align to TRBD1. With 3 bases clipped from V and 3 bases from J, the junction kept 5 bases outside the gene matches. Germline V gives CDR1 DFQATT, CDR2 SNEGSKA (reference sequence). CDR3 length: 14 amino acids. The CDR3 DNA reads as TGCAGTGCTAGTACGGGACAGAACAATCAGCCCCAGCATTTT. Protein sequence: CSASTGQNNQPQHF.

This clonotype was seen ten or more times. V and J are TRBV18 and TRBJ1-1; no clear D gene. Germline lookup yields CDR1 KGHSH and CDR2 LQKENI. The length of the CDR3 is 13 residues. Trimming stripped 2 bases from V and 1 base from J, with 5 bases between. The CDR3, as DNA: TGTGCCAGCTCACCATCGCCGAACACTGAAGCTTTCTTT. This gives the protein CASSPSPNTEAFF. Together with reference TRBV18 and TRBJ1-1, the CDR3 gives the full variable domain: NAGVMQNPRHLVRRRGQEARLRCSPMKGHSHVYWYRQLPEEGLKFMVYLQKENIIDESGMPKERFSAEFPKEGPSILRIQQVVRGDSAAYFCASSPSPNTEAFFGQGTRLTVV.

This chain links TRBV24-1 with TRBJ2-5; a possible D gene is TRBD2 (6 bases). Germline V lookup: CDR1 KGHDR, CDR2 SFDVKD. The CDR3 consists of 15 residues. Trimming pared 4 bases from V and 1 base from J, leaving 12 bases between. Here the CDR3 reads CATSESEGSQETQYF. The CDR3, as DNA: TGTGCCACCAGTGAATCGGAGGGGAGCCAAGAGACCCAGTACTTC.

V and J are TRBV7-6 and TRBJ1-5; D is undetermined. The CDR3 is made up of 15 amino acids. Germline V gene lookup returns CDR1 SGHVS and CDR2 FNYEAQ. Trimming pared 5 bases from V and 0 bases from J, leaving 11 bases between. As DNA, the CDR3 is TGTGCCAGCAGCCCTTCGGAATATAGCAATCAGCCCCAGCATTTT. It translates to CASSPSEYSNQPQHF.

With respect to this clonotype: A read error may be the cause here, since a much bigger clone is one base away. CDR3 bases: TGCAGCGTTGAAAAGGGGAAGACCCAGTACTTC. Its protein is CSVEKGKTQYF. The V call is TRBV29-1, the J call TRBJ2-5; TRBD1 might be the D (5 bases). Deletions cut 2 bases from V and 6 bases from J, with 7 bases between. The CDR3 spans 11 residues. CDR1 SQVTM and CDR2 ANQGSEA come from the germline V gene.